These T cell receptor beta chains were read from a single sample in a study of T cell repertoires in cytomegalovirus infection. From the reads, TCRdb called clonotypes with MiXCR, one entry per CDR3 protein. Altogether 550,000 to 850,000 distinct CDR3 sequences are present, around 31% being singletons, with the ten largest covering about 18%. For these receptors, no antigen is known. Here the sequenced sample was cultured PBMCs, taken from culture after CMV antigen stimulation. Receptors originate from a human donor in good health (CMV status not recorded). Some clones in this sample may be carry-over from other donors' samples. Each CDR3 is given with its conserved first and last residue. Fields, in order: clone size, J gene, CDR3 length, D gene, V gene, CDR3 protein, CDR3 DNA. D genes are given only for firm matches. Expanded clones get a size class; other rows say once, few or many, or leave the size out.

>few|TRBJ1-2|14|TRBD1|TRBV12-3/TRBV12-4
CASRKTTGTAGYTF
TGTGCCAGCAGAAAAACGACCGGGACAGCTGGCTACACCTTC
>many|TRBJ2-1|12|NA|TRBV11-2
CASSLVGHEQFF
TGTGCCAGCAGCTTAGTTGGTCATGAGCAGTTCTTC
>NA|TRBJ1-2|13|TRBD1|TRBV10-3
CAISGTGGEWHTF
TGTGCCATCAGTGGGACAGGGGGCGAGTGGCACACCTTC
>NA|TRBJ1-1|16|NA|TRBV10-3
CAISESGLGSATEAFF
TGTGCCATCAGTGAGTCTGGACTGGGATCGGCCACTGAAGCTTTCTTT
>NA|TRBJ2-1|16|TRBD2|TRBV11-2
CASSFLPTREGNEQFF
TGTGCCAGCAGTTTTCTCCCGACCCGGGAGGGAAATGAGCAGTTCTTC
>few|TRBJ1-6|13|TRBD1|TRBV12-5
CASRDRVESPLHF
TGTGCTAGCAGGGACAGGGTGGAATCACCCCTCCACTTT
>NA|TRBJ2-7|14|TRBD2|TRBV27
CASSPTSDPYEQYF
TGTGCCAGCAGTCCTACTAGCGACCCCTACGAGCAGTACTTC
>NA|TRBJ1-1|15|NA|TRBV6-6
CASSYSIRQNTEAFF
TGTGCCAGCAGTTACTCCATCCGACAGAACACTGAAGCTTTCTTT
>few|TRBJ2-7|13|NA|TRBV12-3/TRBV12-4
CASSAGTAREQYF
TGTGCCAGCAGTGCGGGGACAGCTCGTGAGCAGTACTTC
>NA|TRBJ2-3|14|NA|TRBV2
CASRAGTSTDTQYF
TGTGCCAGCAGGGCCGGGACTAGCACAGATACGCAGTATTTT
>NA|TRBJ1-4|15|NA|TRBV19
CASTRSGGANEKLFF
TGTGCCAGTACCCGGTCCGGGGGGGCTAATGAAAAACTGTTTTTT
>few|TRBJ2-5|17|TRBD2|TRBV27
CASSPTSGRIIGETQYF
TGTGCCAGCAGTCCGACTAGCGGGCGTATTATCGGAGAGACCCAGTACTTC
>few|TRBJ2-6|14|NA|TRBV11-2
CASSTRSGANVLTF
TGTGCCAGCAGCACCCGCTCTGGGGCCAACGTCCTGACTTTC
>few|TRBJ2-5|13|TRBD1|TRBV27
CASSSTGHETQYF
TGTGCCAGCAGTTCGACAGGGCACGAGACCCAGTACTTC
>NA|TRBJ1-2|14|NA|TRBV11-1
CASSLDPRGNGYTF
TGTGCCAGCAGCTTGGACCCAAGGGGGAATGGCTACACCTTC
>NA|TRBJ2-7|17|TRBD2|TRBV20-1
CSARGGAGLAGVGEQYF
TGCAGTGCTAGAGGGGGGGCGGGACTAGCGGGAGTAGGCGAGCAGTACTTC
>NA|TRBJ1-1|14|NA|TRBV18
CASSPAKFPNRVGF
TGTGCCAGCTCACCTGCAAAGTTCCCTAACAGGGTGGGATTT
>NA|TRBJ2-1|15|TRBD2|TRBV19
CASTRRTSGSNEQFF
TGTGCCAGTACCCGACGGACTAGCGGGAGCAATGAGCAGTTCTTC
>NA|TRBJ1-2|16|TRBD1|TRBV7-2
CASSSGGTGTSRGYTF
TGTGCCAGCAGCTCCGGGGGGACAGGGACTAGTCGTGGCTACACCTTC
>NA|TRBJ2-5|18|TRBD2|TRBV20-1
CSARDSGLAGGPGETQYF
TGCAGTGCTAGAGATTCTGGTCTAGCGGGGGGGCCCGGGGAGACCCAGTACTTC
>NA|TRBJ1-5|14|TRBD1|TRBV6-1
CASSPRGEYQPQHF
TGTGCCAGCAGCCCCAGGGGGGAGTATCAGCCCCAGCATTTT
>many|TRBJ1-5|16|NA|TRBV7-2
CASSLGRRAGYQPQHF
TGTGCCAGCAGCTTGGGGCGCCGGGCAGGATATCAGCCCCAGCATTTT
>NA|TRBJ2-2|12|NA|TRBV28
CASSVVAGELFF
TGTGCCAGCAGCGTAGTGGCCGGGGAGCTGTTTTTT
>NA|TRBJ1-2|14|TRBD1|TRBV6-2/TRBV6-3
CASSYEQGTYGYTF
TGTGCCAGCAGTTACGAACAGGGGACCTATGGCTACACCTTC
>NA|TRBJ2-3|13|NA|TRBV2
CASCPLSTDTQYF
TGTGCCAGCTGTCCGTTGAGCACAGATACGCAGTATTTT
>NA|TRBJ1-2|13|NA|TRBV12-3/TRBV12-4
CASSLPLMSGYTF
TGTGCCAGCAGTTTACCCTTAATGAGTGGCTACACCTTC
>NA|TRBJ1-5|20|NA|TRBV24-1
CATSEPKGGQGARWYQPQHF
TGTGCCACCAGTGAGCCCAAGGGGGGACAAGGGGCTAGGTGGTATCAGCCCCAGCATTTT
>NA|TRBJ2-1|14|NA|TRBV7-2
CAGATDYLFNEQFF
TGTGCCGGGGCGACGGACTACCTCTTCAATGAGCAGTTCTTC
>few|TRBJ2-1|13|NA|TRBV20-1
CSARGTYPNEQFF
TGCAGTGCTAGAGGAACCTACCCAAATGAGCAGTTCTTC
>NA|TRBJ2-3|13|NA|TRBV2
CASRGRGGDTQYF
TGTGCCAGCAGGGGCAGGGGGGGAGATACGCAGTATTTT
>NA|TRBJ2-5|14|NA|TRBV6-1
CASGRQSGLGTQYF
TGTGCCAGCGGACGTCAATCGGGCCTCGGGACCCAGTACTTC
>NA|TRBJ1-2|17|NA|TRBV5-6
CASSLGLGGSNHYGYTF
TGTGCCAGCAGCTTGGGATTGGGCGGATCGAACCACTATGGCTACACCTTC
>NA|TRBJ1-2|13|NA|TRBV6-2/TRBV6-3
CASRRRDNYGYTF
TGTGCCAGCAGGCGGCGGGACAACTATGGCTACACCTTC
>NA|TRBJ2-5|19|TRBD2|TRBV7-2
CASSPQGVTSGRWLETQYF
TGTGCCAGCAGCCCCCAAGGGGTAACTAGCGGGAGGTGGTTAGAGACCCAGTACTTC
>few|TRBJ2-7|14|TRBD1|TRBV6-1
CASTGTGEFYEQYF
TGTGCCAGCACCGGGACAGGGGAATTCTACGAGCAGTACTTC
>many|TRBJ2-7|13|NA|TRBV7-2
CASSLKPLYEQYF
TGTGCCAGCAGTCTGAAGCCCCTCTACGAGCAGTACTTC
>NA|TRBJ2-1|14|TRBD1|TRBV28
CASISGQSLNEQFF
TGTGCCAGCATCTCGGGACAGAGCTTGAATGAGCAGTTCTTC
>NA|TRBJ2-3|14|TRBD2|TRBV6-8
CASSWSGSVNTQYF
TGTGCCAGCAGTTGGAGCGGGAGTGTTAATACGCAGTATTTT